This entry lists 21 T cell receptor beta chains sequenced from one sample in a study of cytomegalovirus exposure and HLA in healthy donors. Vbeta (60) and Jbeta (13) primers were used in the PCR. Sequencing used immunoSEQ multiplex PCR; TCRdb keeps in-frame clones, though not all of them. Its table lists 130,000 to 150,000 clones. Material: PBMCs. The source is a male donor in good health and CMV-seronegative.

The chain couples TRBV5-1 to TRBJ2-3; a possible D gene is TRBD2 (5 bases). Germline V gene data show CDR1 as SGHRS and CDR2 as YFSETQ. This CDR3 region has 15 residues. Trimming cost V 6 bases and J 2 bases, with 16 bases left between them. CDR3 residues: CASNLLDLYTDTQYF. CDR3 sequence (DNA): TGCGCCAGCAACCTACTAGACCTCTACACAGATACGCAGTATTTT.

The rearrangement uses TRBV27 and TRBJ1-2; 9 bases line up with TRBD1. Germline assignment: CDR1 MNHEY and CDR2 SMNVEV (reference sequence). The V gene end was trimmed by 3 bases and the J gene end by 0 bases; junction bases not matched to a gene: 23. The CDR3 sequence is 22 residues long. CDR3 coding DNA: TGTGCCAGCAGTTTCATACCCCCCGGGACAGGGCCAACCCTACTAGCTAACTATGGCTACACCTTC. Its protein product is CASSFIPPGTGPTLLANYGYTF.

The gene calls are TRBV5-6 and TRBJ1-5; 8 bases align to TRBD1. CDR3 size: 14 residues. V lost 4 bases to trimming and J lost 2 bases; unmatched junction nucleotides: 2. CDR1 SGHDT and CDR2 YYEEEE come from the germline V gene. CDR3 sequence (DNA): TGTGCCAGCAGCCCGGGACAGGGCAATCAGCCCCAGCATTTT. Translating it yields CASSPGQGNQPQHF.

V is TRBV30 and J is TRBJ2-7; 8 bases fit TRBD1. V trimming: 5 bases; J trimming: 3 bases; junction bases outside the gene matches: 24. The CDR3 has 19 amino acids. Germline V lookup: CDR1 GTSNPN, CDR2 SVGIG (reference sequence). CDR3 in amino acids: CAWRGGTRQGHGGYYEQYF. CDR3 sequence (DNA): TGTGCCTGGCGGGGTGGTACGAGACAGGGGCACGGCGGATACTACGAGCAGTACTTC.

The rearrangement links TRBV5-1 to TRBJ1-6; the D gene is possibly TRBD1 (6 bases). Looked up from germline, CDR1 is SGHRS and CDR2 is YFSETQ. V dropped 4 bases and J dropped 6 bases, with 11 bases sitting between them. CDR3 size: 14 residues. The CDR3 reads CASSEQGSNSPLHF. DNA for the CDR3: TGCGCCAGCAGCGAACAGGGAAGTAATTCACCCCTCCACTTT. The variable domain in full, with the rest retrieved from reference TRBV5-1 and TRBJ1-6, is KAGVTQTPRYLIKTRGQQVTLSCSPISGHRSVSWYQQTPGQGLQFLFEYFSETQRNKGNFPGRFSGRQFSNSRSEMNVSTLELGDSALYLCASSEQGSNSPLHFGNGTRLTVT.

The chain links TRBV6-5 to TRBJ1-4, with 8 bases that match TRBD1. Germline-derived CDR1 and CDR2 are MNHEY and SVGAGI. This CDR3 is built from 14 residues. V lost 4 bases and J lost 7; bases outside the gene matches: 5. The CDR3 here is CASSSRGLGEKLFF. The CDR3 DNA reads as TGTGCCAGCAGTTCCAGGGGGCTAGGTGAAAAACTGTTTTTT.

The gene calls are TRBV25-1 and TRBJ1-2; tentatively, D is TRBD1 (5 bases). The germline V and J ends were trimmed by 4 bases and 4 bases, with 10 bases remaining between them. Germline V CDR1 and CDR2: MGHDK, SYGVNS. This CDR3 region has 13 residues. CDR3 DNA: TGTGCCAGCAGTGCACGGGGGTCCTATGGCTACACCTTC. Amino acid sequence: CASSARGSYGYTF.

The chain joins TRBV30 to TRBJ1-1, with D maybe TRBD1 (5 bases). Between the trimmed V and J ends, which lost 3 bases and 8 bases, there was a span of 10 bases. From germline, CDR1 is GTSNPN and CDR2 SVGIG (reference sequence). There are 11 residues in the CDR3. CDR3 loop: CAWRGLPEAFF. The CDR3 DNA follows: TGTGCCTGGAGGGGACTCCCCGAAGCTTTCTTT.

The chain recombines TRBV6-5 with TRBJ2-2; possibly TRBD1 for D (5 bases). V was pared by 0 bases and J by 5 bases, with 13 bases between. This CDR3 region has 16 residues. The germline V gene encodes CDR1 MNHEY and CDR2 SVGAGI. The CDR3 DNA reads TGTGCCAGCAGTTACTCCGGCCGACAGCAAACCGGGGAGCTGTTTTTT. Encoded protein: CASSYSGRQQTGELFF.

The V gene is TRBV5-4, the J gene TRBJ2-2; 12 bases fit TRBD1. The V and J ends lost 4 bases and 12 bases, in that order; junction bases with no gene match: 10. CDR3 size: 15 residues. CDR1 SGHNT and CDR2 YYREEE come from the germline V gene (reference sequence). This chain's CDR3 is CASSIQGQGAAQLFF. Here the CDR3 DNA reads TGTGCCAGCAGCATACAGGGACAGGGGGCGGCCCAGCTGTTTTTT.

This sequence joins TRBV4-2 and TRBJ1-5; tentative D call: TRBD1 (5 bases). The V gene lost 4 bases and the J gene lost 4 bases, with 11 bases spanning the gap. This CDR3 has 14 residues. Per the germline V gene, CDR1 is LGHNA and CDR2 is YNFKEQ. Here the CDR3 reads CASSPAGGNQPQHF. In nucleotides, the CDR3 is TGTGCCAGCAGCCCAGCGGGGGGGAATCAGCCCCAGCATTTT.

The genes are TRBV6-1 and TRBJ1-2; 7 nucleotides line up with TRBD1. This CDR3 is built from 15 residues. The junction had 9 bases not matched to a gene; V was cut back by 6 bases and J by 2 bases. CDR1 and CDR2 from the germline V gene are MNHNS and SASEGT. CDR3 bases: TGTGCCAGCAGCCTATACTGGGACAGCAACTATGGCTACACCTTC. It yields the protein CASSLYWDSNYGYTF.

The chain combines TRBV19 with TRBJ2-1, with a weak D call TRBD2 (6 bases). The length of the CDR3 is 13 residues. The germline CDR1 and CDR2 sequences are LNHDA and SQIVND (reference sequence). Trimming shortened V by 4 bases and J by 14 bases, and 18 bases separated the two germline ends. The CDR3 sequence is CASSTWSGERKFF. The DNA for the CDR3 is TGTGCCAGTAGTACGTGGTCGGGGGAAAGAAAGTTCTTC. The variable domain in full, with the rest retrieved from reference TRBV19 and TRBJ2-1, is DGGITQSPKYLFRKEGQNVTLSCEQNLNHDAMYWYRQDPGQGLRLIYYSQIVNDFQKGDIAEGYSVSREKKESFPLTVTSAQKNPTAFYLCASSTWSGERKFFGPGTRLTVL.

The CDR3 protein is CASSVQDRSSYGYTF. In DNA, the CDR3 is TGTGCCAGCAGCGTACAAGACAGGTCGAGCTATGGCTACACCTTC. The chain combines TRBV9 with TRBJ1-2, with a tentative D call TRBD1 (6 bases). CDR1 and CDR2 from the germline V gene are SGDLS and YYNGEE. The CDR3 spans 15 residues. Trimming pared 1 base from V and 4 bases from J, leaving 14 bases between. Looking up the rest from reference TRBV9 and TRBJ1-2 gives the full variable domain: DSGVTQTPKHLITATGQRVTLRCSPRSGDLSVYWYQQSLDQGLQFLIQYYNGEERAKGNILERFSAQQFPDLHSELNLSSLELGDSALYFCASSVQDRSSYGYTFGSGTRLTVV.

V gene TRBV11-2 combines with J gene TRBJ1-4; TRBD1 matches 7 bases. Germline CDR1 reads SGHAT; CDR2 reads FQNNGV. V trimming: 5 bases; J trimming: 8 bases; junction bases outside the gene matches: 8. This CDR3 contains 14 residues. The DNA for the CDR3 is TGTGCCAGCAGCCGCGACAGGGAGAGAGAAAAACTGTTTTTT. It codes for CASSRDREREKLFF.

This chain uses TRBV29-1 with TRBJ2-1, with 9 bases fitting TRBD1. The ends lost 3 bases at V and 9 bases at J; junction bases unmatched: 9. The germline CDR1 and CDR2 sequences are SQVTM and ANQGSEA. CDR3 size: 14 residues. Here the CDR3 reads CSVEPGQGIGEQFF. As DNA, the CDR3 is TGCAGCGTTGAGCCCGGACAGGGGATTGGTGAGCAGTTCTTC.

The V gene is TRBV7-8, the J gene TRBJ1-1; maybe TRBD1 (5 bases). This CDR3 region has 16 residues. The germline V and J ends were trimmed by 6 bases and 3 bases, with 20 bases remaining between them. The V gene's germline CDR1 is SGHVS and CDR2 FQNEAQ. CDR3 nucleotides: TGTGCCAGCAGTTTAAAAAGGGGATCTGGCTACACTGAAGCTTTCTTT. Encoded protein: CASSLKRGSGYTEAFF.

This chain links TRBV18 with TRBJ2-3; 10 bases map to TRBD1. V shed 3 bases and J 3 bases; nucleotides not matched to a gene: 3. The CDR3 is made up of 15 amino acids. Looked up from germline, CDR1 is KGHSH and CDR2 is LQKENI. The CDR3 sequence: CASSPRDRGTDTQYF. The CDR3 coding sequence is TGTGCCAGCTCACCCCGGGACAGGGGAACAGATACGCAGTATTTT.

The genes are TRBV30 and TRBJ2-7; TRBD1 matches 7 bases. This CDR3 contains 11 residues. V shed 7 bases and J 5 bases; nucleotides not matched to a gene: 5. Germline CDR1 and CDR2: GTSNPN and SVGIG (reference sequence). CDR3 DNA: TGTGCCTACCGTGACAGGGACGAGCAGTACTTC. This encodes CAYRDRDEQYF.

The chain is built from TRBV5-6 and TRBJ2-3; maybe TRBD2 (5 bases). Germline V CDR1 and CDR2: SGHDT, YYEEEE. V was shortened by 0 bases and J by 2 bases, with 13 bases between the two germline ends. This CDR3 has 16 amino acids. DNA for the CDR3: TGTGCCAGCAGCTTGGAAATGGCGGGTTACACAGATACGCAGTATTTT. It yields the protein CASSLEMAGYTDTQYF.

The chain recombines TRBV5-8 with TRBJ1-5; D unresolved. Germline CDR1 SGHTS, CDR2 YDEGEE. Between the trimmed V and J ends, which lost 0 bases and 13 bases, there was a span of 5 bases. CDR3 length: 10 residues. The chain's CDR3 is CASSLDRQHF. In DNA form, the CDR3 reads TGTGCCAGCAGCTTGGATCGGCAGCATTTT.